A few counts support the clone carrying this T cell receptor (beta chain). Its antigen is still unknown. The entry originates in a study of cytomegalovirus exposure and HLA in healthy donors. General study findings and limits: Later, TCR association rates were found to vary by HLA locus, highest for DRB1 and lowest for HLA-C. In vitro experiments confirmed that three CMV-associated chains were specific for CMV antigens. For presence/absence analyses, sequencing depth was assumed to be roughly uniform across donors.

Unmatched junction bases numbered 2, after V lost 3 bases and J lost 7 bases. This CDR3 comprises 14 residues. In germline, CDR1 is SGHNT, CDR2 YYREEE (reference sequence). Primers for the PCR totalled 60 Vbeta and 13 Jbeta. Profiled with immunoSEQ multiplex PCR; TCRdb holds only in-frame clones, not every one. The profile shows over 80,000 clones, about 69% of them singletons. The sequencing input was PBMCs. The chain carries TRBV5-4 and TRBJ2-1, with 12 positions matching TRBD2. The TCR sequence derives from a young woman in good health and CMV-seropositive. CDR3 coding DNA: TGTGCCAGCAGCTCGACTAGCGGGGGTAATGAGCAGTTCTTC. Its translation: CASSSTSGGNEQFF.